Included here is one T cell receptor beta chain sequence, with context. The data belong to a study of blood T cell repertoires in COVID-19. Turning to the study itself: Samples of COVID-19 (acute and convalescent) were obtained from the United States, Italy and Spain. Sample material is recorded as cDNA or gDNA derived from T cells, B-cell-depleted T cells, or PBMCs.

The CDR3 sequence is 13 residues long. Germline CDR1 is SQVTM and CDR2 is ANQGSEA. With 6 bases clipped from V and 4 bases from J, the junction kept 4 bases outside the gene matches. Per the original methods: Reference gene primer amplification yielded estimated nucleated cell counts. Method: immunoSEQ multiplex PCR; TCRdb's copy keeps in-frame clones and lacks some. V and J calls and clone size are given by that table; D and trimming were obtained from the DNA. The sample yields about 120,000 clones, about four fifths seen once. The chain has TRBV29-1 and TRBJ2-1, with 9 bases lining up with TRBD1. Specimen: peripheral blood. The sequence came from a man in his sixties with active or convalescent COVID-19. CDR3 nucleotides: TGCAGCGTGCGGGACAGGGCTTACAATGAGCAGTTCTTC. Its protein is CSVRDRAYNEQFF.